The present T cell receptor (beta chain) was sequenced within a study of CD8+ T cells in alopecia areata. Whole-study context: It was oral tofacitinib, at 5 to 10 mg twice daily, that treated patients received.

Extracted RNA was reverse transcribed, and the resulting cDNA served as sequencing template. The assay was immunoSEQ multiplex PCR, and TCRdb's table has in-frame clones only and misses some. The table shows roughly 120,000 clones, with about 54% occurring only once. Described treatment: oral pan-JAK inhibitor, 5-10 mg twice daily. Sorting from PBMCs produced CD4+ and CD8+ T cells. The CDR3 runs to 18 residues. The germline CDR1 and CDR2 sequences are GTSNPN and SVGIG (reference sequence). Trimming left V 0 bases short and J 1 base short, with 21 bases between. Whole-study results and caveats: Greater clonality was observed in lesional scalp samples, especially alopecia totalis/universalis, versus normal scalp.

In the case of this clone: No antigen is known for it.

This rearrangement joins TRBV30 to TRBJ1-1; possibly TRBD1 for D (5 bases). This receptor was taken from a human donor with alopecia areata. Sequenced here: CD8+ T cells sorted from blood, sampled at week 4, from a patient treated with tofacitinib. CDR3: CAWSVLSRAGVWNTEAFF. CDR3 bases: TGTGCCTGGAGTGTACTCAGCAGAGCGGGGGTGTGGAACACTGAAGCTTTCTTT.